The clone carrying this T cell receptor (beta chain) was detected only a few times. Its antigen is as yet unknown. The sample originates from a study of T-cell memory formation after mild COVID-19. General observations from the study: CD4+ clones that contracted lay mainly in CM and EM; CD8+ ones lay in EMRA. Day 15 to 85 contracting clones showed balanced CD4/CD8; later expanders leaned CD4+.

Germline V gene lookup returns CDR1 SEHNR and CDR2 FQNEAQ (reference sequence). The CDR3 has 12 residues. The V gene lost 4 bases and the J gene lost 11 bases, with 14 bases spanning the gap. TCRdb used MiXCR to reprocess the 5' RACE reads, holding one entry per CDR3 protein. The sample includes a few hundred thousand distinct CDR3 sequences, 27% of them seen just once. J is TRBJ1-1 and V is TRBV7-9; D gene unclear. The receptor was isolated from an adult woman who had mild COVID-19 (a few samples of this study predate the infection). Cell type and time point are not known. Sequencing was performed on PBMCs or a T cell subset sorted from them (not recorded which). The CDR3: CASSSTPLGAFF. The CDR3 DNA reads TGTGCCAGCAGCTCGACACCCTTAGGGGCTTTCTTT.